These 19 T cell receptor beta chains came from one sample sequenced in a study of control samples from healthy donors and cancer patients. The table came from immunoSEQ multiplex PCR; TCRdb's copy has only in-frame clones and leaves some out. Counted here are about 150,000 clones, 80% to 95% occurring once; the ten biggest clones make up roughly 5.7%. The specimen was blood. These receptors were collected from a man younger than 35 in good health.

The table lists this clone with a few counts. The chain couples TRBV28 to TRBJ1-5; D ambiguous. This CDR3 contains 14 residues. The V gene's germline CDR1 is MDHEN and CDR2 SYDVKM. V lost 1 base and J lost 3, with 7 bases in between. The DNA for the CDR3 is TGTGCCAGCAGTTTATTCTCAAACAATCAGCCCCAGCATTTT. Amino acid sequence: CASSLFSNNQPQHF.

The rearrangement links TRBV19 to TRBJ2-2; 8 bases align to TRBD2. This CDR3 is 14 amino acids long. Germline CDR1 and CDR2: LNHDA and SQIVND (reference sequence). V dropped 10 bases and J dropped 3; count of bases not matched to a gene: 7. This CDR3 reads CATGRDKYTGELFF. The CDR3 region has the DNA TGTGCCACCGGGAGGGACAAATACACCGGGGAGCTGTTTTTT.

The V gene is TRBV6-2 or TRBV6-3, the J gene TRBJ1-1; D is perhaps TRBD1 (5 bases). The ends were cut back, 6 bases at V and 1 base at J, with 18 bases in the middle. Germline CDR1 reads MNHEY; CDR2 reads SVGEGT. The CDR3 has 16 residues. The CDR3 nucleotides are TGTGCCAGCAGCTATATAGGTTCAGGGCCGAACACTGAAGCTTTCTTT. Protein product: CASSYIGSGPNTEAFF.

This rearrangement joins TRBV7-2 to TRBJ2-7, with 7 bases lining up with TRBD2. The length of the CDR3 is 16 residues. Unmatched junction bases numbered 13, after V lost 6 bases and J lost 2 bases. Germline V gives CDR1 SGHTA, CDR2 FQGNSA. CDR3: CASSKPLASGTYEQYF. DNA of the CDR3: TGTGCCAGCAGTAAACCCCTCGCTAGCGGCACCTACGAGCAGTACTTC.

The J gene is TRBJ1-2, the V gene TRBV11-2, with no clear D. Trimming removed 4 bases from V and 5 bases from J, with 8 bases in between. The CDR3 length is 12 residues. Germline V gives CDR1 SGHAT, CDR2 FQNNGV. The CDR3 DNA follows: TGTGCCAGCAGCTCCTCAAGTTATGGCTACACCTTC. Its translation is CASSSSSYGYTF. The full variable domain, with the rest looked up from reference TRBV11-2 and TRBJ1-2, is EAGVAQSPRYKIIEKRQSVAFWCNPISGHATLYWYQQILGQGPKLLIQFQNNGVVDDSQLPKDRFSAERLKGVDSTLKIQPAKLEDSAVYLCASSSSSYGYTFGSGTRLTVV.

This sequence joins TRBV7-3 and TRBJ2-3, with D possibly TRBD2 on 6 matching bases. Germline CDR1 and CDR2: SGHTA and FQGTGA. The CDR3 sequence is 12 residues long. The V and J ends lost 5 bases and 12 bases respectively, with 15 bases between them. The CDR3 DNA sequence: TGTGCCAGCAGCGACCAAGCGGGCCACCAGTATTTT. Its translation is CASSDQAGHQYF.

The genes are TRBV30 and TRBJ1-6, with 8 nucleotides matching TRBD1. Trimming removed 2 bases from V and 10 bases from J; junction bases left unmatched: 4. Germline CDR1 is GTSNPN and CDR2 is SVGIG (reference sequence). The CDR3 runs to 13 residues. This CDR3 reads CAWSTRGPSPLHF. CDR3 coding DNA: TGTGCCTGGAGTACCAGGGGGCCATCACCCCTCCACTTT. The full variable domain, completed using reference TRBV30 and TRBJ1-6, is SQTIHQWPATLVQPVGSPLSLECTVEGTSNPNLYWYRQAAGRGLQLLFYSVGIGQISSEVPQNLSASRPQDRQFILSSKKLLLSDSGFYLCAWSTRGPSPLHFGNGTRLTVT.

The chain has TRBV20-1 and TRBJ2-1, with D unresolved. CDR1 is DFQATT and CDR2 is SNEGSKA in the germline V gene (reference sequence). The CDR3 has 14 residues. V was clipped by 3 bases and J by 9 bases, with 18 bases between them. Here the CDR3 reads CSASRSQRPGEQFF. CDR3 coding DNA: TGCAGTGCTAGTCGGAGTCAAAGGCCGGGTGAGCAGTTCTTC.

The chain has TRBV27 and TRBJ1-1; D not resolved. There are 13 residues in the CDR3. Looked up from germline, CDR1 is MNHEY and CDR2 is SMNVEV (reference sequence). V lost 3 bases and J 1 base, leaving 6 bases between the germline ends. The CDR3: CASSLAENTEAFF. CDR3 nucleotide sequence: TGTGCCAGCAGTTTGGCGGAGAACACTGAAGCTTTCTTT.

The chain combines TRBV27 with TRBJ2-1; 8 bases align to TRBD2. The germline V gene has CDR1 MNHEY and CDR2 SMNVEV (reference sequence). This CDR3 region has 16 residues. V gave up 3 bases and J gave up 4 bases; unmatched junction bases: 8. The CDR3 protein is CASSFAAGGLYNEQFF. In DNA form, the CDR3 reads TGTGCCAGCAGTTTCGCGGCGGGGGGCCTGTACAATGAGCAGTTCTTC.

The CDR3 DNA sequence: TGCGCCAGCAGCTTGGAACCTAATCAGCCCCAGCATTTT. It yields the protein CASSLEPNQPQHF. V and J are TRBV5-1 and TRBJ1-5, with D hard to call. Germline values: CDR1 SGHRS, CDR2 YFSETQ. The CDR3 consists of 13 residues. The V end lost 0 bases, the J end lost 4 bases, and 5 bases lay between the germline ends.

The CDR3 region is CATLPAGDGEKLFF. The CDR3 DNA reads TGTGCCACCCTGCCAGCGGGGGATGGGGAAAAACTGTTTTTT. This chain links TRBV6-6 with TRBJ1-4; D may be TRBD1 (5 bases). Germline CDR1 MNHNY, CDR2 SVGAGI (reference sequence). The germline V and J ends were trimmed by 10 bases and 8 bases, with 20 bases remaining between them. The CDR3 has 14 amino acids.

This chain uses TRBV10-1 with TRBJ2-7, with D possibly matching TRBD1 (6 bases). Germline CDR1 is WNHNN and CDR2 is SYGVQD (reference sequence). V was clipped by 4 bases and J by 2 bases, with 12 bases between them. CDR3 length equals 14 residues. CDR3: CASSARGPAYEQYF. CDR3 nucleotide sequence: TGCGCCAGCAGTGCCAGGGGCCCTGCCTACGAGCAGTACTTC.

This chain joins TRBV11-2 and TRBJ1-2, with D uncertain. Per the germline V gene, CDR1 is SGHAT and CDR2 is FQNNGV. Trimming took 5 bases from V and 3 from J, leaving 13 bases between them. This CDR3 has 14 amino acids. CDR3 sequence reads: CASSISTRDYGYTF. The CDR3 nucleotides read TGTGCCAGCAGCATCTCTACAAGGGACTATGGCTACACCTTC.

This clone occurred once. This chain uses TRBV27 with TRBJ2-1; 9 bases line up with TRBD2. V dropped 5 bases and J dropped 6; count of bases not matched to a gene: 8. Looked up from germline, CDR1 is MNHEY and CDR2 is SMNVEV (reference sequence). The CDR3 consists of 15 residues. The CDR3 here is CASSMAGGGGNEQFF. For the CDR3, the DNA is TGTGCCAGCAGTATGGCGGGAGGGGGGGGCAATGAGCAGTTCTTC.

The CDR3 sequence is CATSAPNEQFF. Written as DNA, the CDR3 is TGTGCCACCAGTGCTCCAAATGAGCAGTTCTTC. The chain combines TRBV24-1 with TRBJ2-1; no reliable D call. From germline, CDR1 is KGHDR and CDR2 SFDVKD. V shed 5 bases and J shed 7 bases, with 5 bases lying between them. The length of the CDR3 is 11 residues.

The chain carries TRBV5-4 and TRBJ2-3; possible D gene TRBD2, 7 bases. Per germline, CDR1 SGHNT and CDR2 YYREEE (reference sequence). Between the trimmed V and J ends, which lost 4 bases and 6 bases, there was a span of 15 bases. This CDR3 is built from 14 residues. The CDR3 nucleotides read TGTGCCAGCAGCGGGGGGGGGCCGGGCGATACGCAGTATTTT. Translating it yields CASSGGGPGDTQYF. Using reference TRBV5-4 and TRBJ2-3 for the parts outside the CDR3, the full variable domain is ETGVTQSPTHLIKTRGQQVTLRCSSQSGHNTVSWYQQALGQGPQFIFQYYREEENGRGNFPPRFSGLQFPNYSSELNVNALELDDSALYLCASSGGGPGDTQYFGPGTRLTVL.

The V and J genes are TRBV6-1 and TRBJ2-1; 7 bases line up with TRBD1. With 4 bases clipped from V and 5 bases from J, the junction kept 17 bases outside the gene matches. This CDR3 is 18 amino acids long. Germline V lookup: CDR1 MNHNS, CDR2 SASEGT. The CDR3 spells CASSARTGTVFRDNEQFF. CDR3 bases: TGTGCCAGCAGTGCCCGAACCGGGACAGTCTTTCGCGACAATGAGCAGTTCTTC.

This clone was found once. The V and J genes are TRBV7-2 and TRBJ2-5; TRBD2 matches at 10 bases. CDR3 length equals 14 residues. Germline V gives CDR1 SGHTA, CDR2 FQGNSA. With 8 bases clipped from V and 5 bases from J, the junction kept 8 bases outside the gene matches. The CDR3 bases are TGTGCCAGCCTCCTAGCGGGAGTCGGTGAGACCCAGTACTTC. This sequence encodes CASLLAGVGETQYF.